One T cell receptor (beta chain) is described in this entry. The junction had 6 bases not matched to a gene; V was cut back by 4 bases and J by 2 bases. The CDR3 has 15 residues. CDR1 and CDR2 from the germline V gene are SGHKS and YYEKEE (reference sequence). This record comes from a study of T cell changes during pregnancy in multiple sclerosis. Some clones are missing from TCRdb's copy, which holds only in-frame ones; the method was immunoSEQ multiplex PCR. The table shows 50,000 or so clones, with roughly 94% occurring only once. The chain joins TRBV5-5 to TRBJ2-1; 7 nucleotides align to TRBD2. Sequenced here: CD4+ T cells from peripheral blood mononuclear cells, sampled in the third trimester of pregnancy. The receptor was isolated from a female donor with multiple sclerosis, enrolled in a pregnancy study. CDR3 sequence reads: CASSERLATYNEQFF. CDR3 in DNA: TGTGCCAGCAGCGAAAGACTAGCAACCTACAATGAGCAGTTCTTC.